This TCR beta chain is drawn from a study of T cell repertoires in breast cancer. About the research overall: Average yield: about 530,000 sequences per sample and 8.5 to 10 reads per input cell. The study's findings and limits: Tumor-free sentinel nodes shared only about 2.1% of tumor TCRs; involved nodes shared 7.5% to 8.5%. Shared TCRs favored TRBV7, possibly from tumor recognition or primer mispriming.

CDR1 MRHNA and CDR2 SNTAGT come from the germline V gene. This CDR3 is built from 17 residues. J lost 1 base, V lost 0 bases, and 8 bases had no gene match. Paired alpha-beta TCRs of CD8+ T cells were analyzed by expanded emulsion RT-PCR. About this clonotype itself: Its target is not known.

Blocking oligonucleotides added to a second nested PCR suppressed unpaired genes. Using its own MiXCR run on the emulsion pairing reads, TCRdb lists one record per CDR3 protein. Of roughly 40,000 distinct CDR3 sequences in the sample, 45% to 50% were seen once. The chain is built from TRBV6-4 and TRBJ2-5; 7 nucleotides line up with TRBD2. The TCR originated in a pool of human donors with breast cancer or a healthy control (not recorded which). The sample was CD8+ T cells. This chain's CDR3 is CASSDSWRGSLQETQYF. The CDR3 DNA reads as TGTGCCAGCAGTGACTCGTGGCGGGGGTCCCTCCAAGAGACCCAGTACTTC.